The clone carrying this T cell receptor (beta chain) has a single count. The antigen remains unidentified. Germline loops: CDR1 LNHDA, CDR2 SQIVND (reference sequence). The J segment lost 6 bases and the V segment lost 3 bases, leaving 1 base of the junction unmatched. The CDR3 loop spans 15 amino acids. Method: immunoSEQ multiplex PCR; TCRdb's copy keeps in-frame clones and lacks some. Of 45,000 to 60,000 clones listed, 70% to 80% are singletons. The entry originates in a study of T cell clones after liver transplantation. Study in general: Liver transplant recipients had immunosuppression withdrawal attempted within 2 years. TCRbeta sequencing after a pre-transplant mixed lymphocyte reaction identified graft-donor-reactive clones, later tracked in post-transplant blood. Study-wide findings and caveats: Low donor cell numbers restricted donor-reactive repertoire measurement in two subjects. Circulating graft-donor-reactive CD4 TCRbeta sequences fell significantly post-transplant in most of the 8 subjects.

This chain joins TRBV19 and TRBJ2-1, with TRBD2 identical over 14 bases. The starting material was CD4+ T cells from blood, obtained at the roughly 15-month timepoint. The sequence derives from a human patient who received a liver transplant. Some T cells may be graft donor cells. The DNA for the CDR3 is TGTGCCAGTAGTATCGGACTAGCGGGAGGCAATGAGCAGTTCTTC. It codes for CASSIGLAGGNEQFF.